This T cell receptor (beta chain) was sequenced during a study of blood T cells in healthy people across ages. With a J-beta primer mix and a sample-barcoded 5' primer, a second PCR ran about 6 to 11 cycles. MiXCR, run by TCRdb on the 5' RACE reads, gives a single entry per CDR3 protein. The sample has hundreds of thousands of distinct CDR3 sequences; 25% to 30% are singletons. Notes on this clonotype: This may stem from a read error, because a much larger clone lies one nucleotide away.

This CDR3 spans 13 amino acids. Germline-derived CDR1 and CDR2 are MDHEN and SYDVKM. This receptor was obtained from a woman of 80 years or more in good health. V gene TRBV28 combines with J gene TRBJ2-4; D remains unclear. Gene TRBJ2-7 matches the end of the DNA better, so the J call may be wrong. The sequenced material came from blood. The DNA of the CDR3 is TGTGCCAGCAGCTACTCCCAGGTCCACGAGCAGTACTTC. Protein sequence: CASSYSQVHEQYF.